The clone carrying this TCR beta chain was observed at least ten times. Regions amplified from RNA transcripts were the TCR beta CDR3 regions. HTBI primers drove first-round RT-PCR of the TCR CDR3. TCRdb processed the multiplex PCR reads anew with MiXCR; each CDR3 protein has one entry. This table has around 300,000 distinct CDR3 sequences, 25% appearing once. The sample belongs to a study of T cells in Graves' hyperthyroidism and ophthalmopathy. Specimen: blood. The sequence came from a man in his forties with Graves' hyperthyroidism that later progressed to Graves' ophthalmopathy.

The CDR3: CAISRGQFNQPQHF. The CDR3 DNA reads as TGTGCCATCAGCCGAGGACAGTTCAATCAGCCCCAGCATTTT. The V gene is TRBV24-1, the J gene TRBJ1-5; TRBD1 might be the D (6 bases). V was cut by 11 bases and J by 3 bases, with 16 bases left in between. CDR1 is KGHDR, CDR2 SFDVKD, per germline. The CDR3 totals 14 residues.